This record concerns one T cell receptor (beta chain) sequence. The antigen is unknown. This sample was taken from a study of cytomegalovirus exposure and HLA in healthy donors. Study outcomes and limitations: Under in vitro conditions, a few CMV-associated chains were confirmed as specific for CMV antigens.

The CDR3 runs 16 residues. The V gene's germline CDR1 is LNHDA and CDR2 SQIVND (reference sequence). V dropped 2 bases and J dropped 1; count of bases not matched to a gene: 5. Vbeta (60) and Jbeta (13) primers were used in the PCR. Method: immunoSEQ multiplex PCR; TCRdb's copy keeps in-frame clones and lacks some. The data hold about 160,000 clones, with roughly 83% observed a single time. The sample comprised PBMCs. The V gene is TRBV19, the J gene TRBJ1-5, with 7 bases identical to TRBD1. This clonotype was obtained from a human donor in good health. CDR3: CASSILAGQSNQPQHF. CDR3 nucleotides: TGTGCCAGTAGTATACTGGCGGGACAGAGCAATCAGCCCCAGCATTTT.